Shown below are 16 T cell receptor beta chains from a single sample sequenced in a study of shared clonotypes between healthy human individuals. Sequenced by immunoSEQ multiplex PCR; TCRdb stores in-frame clones only, minus some. The sample yields over a million clones, approximately 98.5% seen once. The sequenced sample consisted of naive CD4+ T cells sorted from blood. Specified subset: CD45RA+ positively selected. The receptors were gathered from a man aged 25 to 40 in good health.

CDR3 amino acids: CASRGTGPNEKLFF. The CDR3 DNA follows: TGTGCCAGCAGAGGGACAGGGCCTAATGAAAAACTGTTTTTT. The chain links TRBV6-1 to TRBJ1-4, with 9 bases that match TRBD1. Germline assignment: CDR1 MNHNS and CDR2 SASEGT. CDR3 length equals 14 residues. Trimming took 6 bases from V and 3 from J; bases not matched to a gene: 2.

The CDR3 here is CASSSSGIRTDTQYF. The CDR3 nucleotides read TGTGCCAGCAGTTCCAGCGGGATCCGCACAGATACGCAGTATTTT. This chain links TRBV28 with TRBJ2-3; 7 positions match TRBD2. The CDR3 runs to 15 residues. With 4 bases clipped from V and 1 base from J, the junction kept 5 bases outside the gene matches. Germline CDR1 MDHEN, CDR2 SYDVKM.

This clone was observed many times. Other DNA sequences in this sample translate to the same CDR3. The chain employs TRBV29-1 and TRBJ1-1; D is uncertain. The CDR3 runs 13 residues. In germline, CDR1 is SQVTM, CDR2 ANQGSEA. Deletions cut 3 bases from V and 0 bases from J, with 8 bases between. The CDR3 region is CSVDRGLNTEAFF. CDR3 DNA: TGCAGCGTTGACCGGGGATTGAACACTGAAGCTTTCTTT.

CDR3 DNA sequence: TGTGCCAGCAGCACGTTAGCGGGAGGGTCCTACAATGAGCAGTTCTTC. This sequence encodes CASSTLAGGSYNEQFF. The chain recombines TRBV7-9 with TRBJ2-1, with 11 bases lining up with TRBD2. V lost 5 bases, J lost 1 base, and 4 bases stayed unmatched. The CDR3 spans 16 residues. CDR1 SEHNR and CDR2 FQNEAQ come from the germline V gene (reference sequence).

This clone appeared once. The chain recombines TRBV23-1 with TRBJ2-1, with TRBD2 matching over 10 bases. TRBV23-1 is annotated as an ORF whose role is uncertain. J was trimmed by 6 bases and V by 2 bases; bases with no gene match: 7. CDR3 length equals 16 residues. The CDR3 bases are TGCGCCAGCAGTCAACCTCCGGGACTAGCGATCAATGAGCAGTTCTTC. Translating it yields CASSQPPGLAINEQFF.

There are a few counts of this clone. Other DNA sequences in this specimen translate into the identical CDR3. The rearrangement links TRBV5-1 to TRBJ2-2, with D unclear. CDR1 SGHRS and CDR2 YFSETQ come from the germline V gene. V lost 0 bases and J 7 bases, leaving 7 bases between the germline ends. The CDR3 is 13 residues long. CDR3 amino acids: CASSLGAGGELFF. The CDR3 region has the DNA TGCGCCAGCAGCTTGGGGGCTGGCGGGGAGCTGTTTTTT.

The V and J genes are TRBV19 and TRBJ2-6; the D is unclear. The CDR3 contains 14 residues. The V gene's germline CDR1 is LNHDA and CDR2 SQIVND (reference sequence). The ends were cut back, 7 bases at V and 0 bases at J, with 7 bases in the middle. This CDR3 is CASKQTSGANVLTF. The CDR3, as DNA: TGTGCCAGTAAGCAGACCTCTGGGGCCAACGTCCTGACTTTC.

The chain is built from TRBV5-5 and TRBJ2-7; D not resolved. The germline V gene encodes CDR1 SGHKS and CDR2 YYEKEE (reference sequence). The CDR3 loop spans 12 amino acids. Trimming stripped 4 bases from V and 5 bases from J, with 10 bases between. CDR3 in amino acids: CASSRSLNEQYF. The CDR3 DNA is TGTGCCAGCAGCCGGTCTTTGAACGAGCAGTACTTC.

The chain couples TRBV6-5 to TRBJ2-7; TRBD1 matches 7 bases. The CDR3 has 15 amino acids. Germline lookup yields CDR1 MNHEY and CDR2 SVGAGI. With V trimmed by 6 bases and J by 0 bases, 8 bases remained unmatched. CDR3 nucleotide sequence: TGTGCCAGCAGAACCCCGGGACAGCTCTCCTACGAGCAGTACTTC. Its protein is CASRTPGQLSYEQYF.

The chain is built from TRBV14 and TRBJ1-3; D is undetermined. The length of the CDR3 is 15 residues. The V gene lost 4 bases and the J gene lost 0 bases, with 10 bases spanning the gap. CDR1 and CDR2 from the germline V gene are SGHDN and FVKESK. The CDR3 region has the DNA TGTGCCAGCAGCCGGACCCTGAGCTCTGGAAACACCATATATTTT. Residues: CASSRTLSSGNTIYF.

The rearrangement joins TRBV11-2 to TRBJ1-2; possibly TRBD1 for D (6 bases). V gave up 7 bases and J gave up 1 base, with 13 bases separating them. The CDR3 is 14 amino acids. Germline CDR1 reads SGHAT; CDR2 reads FQNNGV. The CDR3 DNA follows: TGTGCCAGCACCAAGACAGGCATTAACTATGGCTACACCTTC. Amino acids: CASTKTGINYGYTF. The variable domain in full, completed from reference TRBV11-2 and TRBJ1-2, reads EAGVAQSPRYKIIEKRQSVAFWCNPISGHATLYWYQQILGQGPKLLIQFQNNGVVDDSQLPKDRFSAERLKGVDSTLKIQPAKLEDSAVYLCASTKTGINYGYTFGSGTRLTVV.

This chain's CDR3 is CASSKGFNTEAFF. DNA of the CDR3: TGTGCCAGCAGTAAGGGTTTTAACACTGAAGCTTTCTTT. The chain recombines TRBV6-4 with TRBJ1-1; D is unclear. The length of the CDR3 is 13 residues. Per germline, CDR1 MRHNA and CDR2 SNTAGT. Trimming left V 5 bases short and J 2 bases short, with 9 bases between.

The J gene is TRBJ1-2, the V gene TRBV10-2, with a possible D match to TRBD1 (5 bases). This CDR3 has 14 amino acids. Deletions cut 6 bases from V and 2 bases from J, with 13 bases between. CDR1 WSHSY and CDR2 SAAADI come from the germline V gene. Written as DNA, the CDR3 is TGCGCCAGCAGAGAGGAGGGGATGAACTATGGCTACACCTTC. Its protein is CASREEGMNYGYTF.

The V gene is TRBV5-1, the J gene TRBJ2-1; tentative D call: TRBD1 (6 bases). V was clipped by 3 bases and J by 0 bases, with 13 bases between them. CDR1 SGHRS and CDR2 YFSETQ come from the germline V gene. The CDR3 runs 16 residues. In DNA form, the CDR3 reads TGCGCCAGCAGCTCCATACAGGGAAGCTCCTACAATGAGCAGTTCTTC. It yields the protein CASSSIQGSSYNEQFF.

This chain uses TRBV5-1 with TRBJ1-1; D not certain. The CDR3 consists of 16 residues. V gave up 4 bases and J gave up 3 bases, with 19 bases separating them. Germline CDR1 reads SGHRS; CDR2 reads YFSETQ. CDR3 loop: CASSKNLGGIDTEAFF. CDR3 coding DNA: TGCGCCAGCAGCAAAAACCTAGGAGGCATCGACACTGAAGCTTTCTTT.

The chain has TRBV6-5 and TRBJ2-7; D is undetermined. The CDR3 totals 14 residues. Looked up from germline, CDR1 is MNHEY and CDR2 is SVGAGI. The V gene lost 6 bases and the J gene lost 5 bases, with 17 bases spanning the gap. This CDR3 reads CASSPLGRNNEQYF. The CDR3 DNA reads as TGTGCCAGCAGCCCCCTCGGACGGAACAACGAGCAGTACTTC.